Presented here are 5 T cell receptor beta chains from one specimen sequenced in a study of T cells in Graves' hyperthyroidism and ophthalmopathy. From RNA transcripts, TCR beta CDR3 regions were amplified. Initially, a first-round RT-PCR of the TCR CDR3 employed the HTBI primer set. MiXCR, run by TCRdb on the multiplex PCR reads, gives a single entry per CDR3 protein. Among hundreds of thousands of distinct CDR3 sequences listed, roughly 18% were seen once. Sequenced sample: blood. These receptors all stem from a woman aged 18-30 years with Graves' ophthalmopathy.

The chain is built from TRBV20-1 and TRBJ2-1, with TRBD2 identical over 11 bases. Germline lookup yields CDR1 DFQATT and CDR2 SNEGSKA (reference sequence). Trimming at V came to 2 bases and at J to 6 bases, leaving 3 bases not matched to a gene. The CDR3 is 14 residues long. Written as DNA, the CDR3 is TGCAGTGCTAGAAGTAGCGGGAGGGTCAATGAGCAGTTCTTC. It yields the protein CSARSSGRVNEQFF.

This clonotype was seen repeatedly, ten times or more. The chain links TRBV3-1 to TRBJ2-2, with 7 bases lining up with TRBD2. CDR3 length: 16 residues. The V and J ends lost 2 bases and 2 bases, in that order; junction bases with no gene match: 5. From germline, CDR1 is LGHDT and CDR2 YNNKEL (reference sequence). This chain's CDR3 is CASSQTRLANTGELFF. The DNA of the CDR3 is TGTGCCAGCAGCCAAACCCGACTAGCTAACACCGGGGAGCTGTTTTTT.

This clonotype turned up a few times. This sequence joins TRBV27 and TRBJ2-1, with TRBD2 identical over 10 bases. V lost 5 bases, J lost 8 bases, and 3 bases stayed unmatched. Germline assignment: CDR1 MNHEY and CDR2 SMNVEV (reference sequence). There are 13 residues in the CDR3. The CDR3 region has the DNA TGTGCCAGCAGTCTAGCGGGAGTACATGAGCAGTTCTTC. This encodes CASSLAGVHEQFF.

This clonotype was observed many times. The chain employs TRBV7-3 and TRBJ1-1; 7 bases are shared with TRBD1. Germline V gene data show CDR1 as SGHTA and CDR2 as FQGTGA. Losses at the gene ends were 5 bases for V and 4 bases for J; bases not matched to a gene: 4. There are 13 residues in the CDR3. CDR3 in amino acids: CASSPGGATEAFF. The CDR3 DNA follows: TGTGCCAGCAGCCCAGGGGGGGCCACTGAAGCTTTCTTT.

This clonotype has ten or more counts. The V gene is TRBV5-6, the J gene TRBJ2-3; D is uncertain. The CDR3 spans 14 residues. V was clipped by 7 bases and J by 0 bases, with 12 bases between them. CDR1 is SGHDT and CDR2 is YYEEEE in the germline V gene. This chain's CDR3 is CASHLESSTDTQYF. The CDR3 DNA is TGTGCCAGCCACCTAGAGAGTAGCACAGATACGCAGTATTTT.